The 30 T cell receptor beta chains presented below share a single source sample, sequenced in a study of OX40 agonist ivuxolimab in advanced cancers. The library was generated by the immunoSEQ multiplex PCR assay. This is the immuneACCESS table as TCRdb keeps it, with only in-frame sequences that have V and J called. A part of the clones is gone; compared with another copy, unresolved V genes explain less than half, and the rest is unexplained. The sample records tens of thousands of clones, approximately 90% of which are singletons. The top ten constitute roughly 4% of the sample. Sequencing was performed on CD4+ or CD8+ T cells sorted from blood, taken in a trial of the OX40 agonist ivuxolimab. These receptors were obtained from an adult with an advanced solid tumor such as melanoma, head and neck, liver or kidney cancer.

The chain has TRBV19 and TRBJ1-5, with unresolved D. Germline CDR1 and CDR2: LNHDA and SQIVND (reference sequence). V was cut by 6 bases and J by 0 bases, with 12 bases left in between. The CDR3 extends over 15 amino acids. The CDR3 spells CASSISAYSNQPQHF. The CDR3 DNA is TGTGCCAGTAGCATATCAGCTTATAGCAATCAGCCCCAGCATTTT.

This sequence joins TRBV4-1 and TRBJ2-7, with unresolved D. Per germline, CDR1 MGHRA and CDR2 YSYEKL. This CDR3 is 16 amino acids long. The germline V and J ends were trimmed by 0 bases and 0 bases, with 12 bases remaining between them. CDR3 sequence: CASSQDQALSSYEQYV. The CDR3 DNA sequence: TGCGCCAGCAGCCAAGACCAGGCCCTAAGCTCCTACGAGCAGTACGTC.

In this sample, this clone turned up a few times. This chain links TRBV5-3 with TRBJ2-1, with D possibly matching TRBD2 (5 bases). TRBV5-3 is marked as an open reading frame, function uncertain. V was trimmed by 0 bases and J by 6 bases, leaving 13 bases between them. The CDR3 totals 15 residues. In nucleotides, the CDR3 is TGTGCCAGAAGCTTGGAGCTAGCTGCCCTCAATGAGCAGTTCTTC. Its translation: CARSLELAALNEQFF.

The rearrangement joins TRBV28 to TRBJ2-7; D is undetermined. CDR3 length: 12 amino acids. Germline loops: CDR1 MDHEN, CDR2 SYDVKM. Trimming left V 2 bases short and J 5 bases short, with 7 bases between. CDR3 coding DNA: TGTGCCAGCAGTTTAAGGTACCACGAGCAGTACGTC. Protein: CASSLRYHEQYV.

The rearrangement links TRBV7-9 to TRBJ2-2; D ambiguous. This CDR3 is built from 13 residues. Per germline, CDR1 SEHNR and CDR2 FQNEAQ (reference sequence). Trimming removed 6 bases at V and 4 bases at J, with 9 bases between. The CDR3 sequence: CASSPGTTGELFF. In DNA form, the CDR3 reads TGTGCCAGCAGTCCAGGTACCACCGGGGAGCTGTTTTTT.

The chain has TRBV2 and TRBJ1-1; unclear D gene. V was cut by 5 bases and J by 0 bases, with 13 bases left in between. Per the germline V gene, CDR1 is SNHLY and CDR2 is FYNNEI. The CDR3 is 15 residues long. The CDR3 is CASSSYIGMNTEAFF. Written as DNA, the CDR3 is TGTGCCAGCAGTTCCTACATAGGAATGAACACTGAAGCTTTCTTT.

This clone appeared a single time. This chain connects TRBV9 to TRBJ2-7, with 9 bases lining up with TRBD1. CDR3 length: 12 residues. V gave up 8 bases and J gave up 4 bases; unmatched junction bases: 4. The germline V gene encodes CDR1 SGDLS and CDR2 YYNGEE. Here the CDR3 DNA reads TGTGCCAGTTCGACAGGGGGATACGAGCAGTACTTC. Amino acid sequence: CASSTGGYEQYF.

J is TRBJ2-1 and V is TRBV9; 14 bases map to TRBD2. The CDR3 covers 15 residues. V lost 5 bases to trimming and J lost 8 bases; unmatched junction nucleotides: 6. CDR1 is SGDLS and CDR2 is YYNGEE in the germline V gene. The CDR3 sequence: CASSEGTSGSDEQFF. The CDR3, as DNA: TGTGCCAGCAGTGAAGGGACTAGCGGGAGCGATGAGCAGTTCTTC.

The CDR3 coding sequence is TGCAGCGTTCCACAGGGGATCTATGGCTACACCTTC. This encodes CSVPQGIYGYTF. The chain links TRBV29-1 to TRBJ1-2, with 7 bases fitting TRBD1. CDR1 SQVTM and CDR2 ANQGSEA come from the germline V gene. The CDR3 totals 12 residues. V lost 5 bases, J lost 4 bases, and 4 bases stayed unmatched.

J is TRBJ1-5 and V is TRBV28, with no clear D. The CDR3 has 14 amino acids. Germline V lookup: CDR1 MDHEN, CDR2 SYDVKM. The V gene lost 6 bases and the J gene lost 4 bases, with 13 bases spanning the gap. The CDR3 sequence: CASSSGSANQPQHF. The CDR3 nucleotides read TGTGCCAGCAGCTCGGGGTCGGCGAATCAGCCCCAGCATTTT.

The chain has TRBV2 and TRBJ2-7, with 10 bases identical to TRBD2. From germline, CDR1 is SNHLY and CDR2 FYNNEI. The CDR3 length is 17 residues. Germline trimming cut 3 bases from V and 5 bases from J; bases unmatched to any gene: 13. CDR3 nucleotide sequence: TGTGCCAGCAGTGACGACCAGCTAGCGGGGGACTCGCACGAGCAGTACGTC. It encodes CASSDDQLAGDSHEQYV.

The chain has TRBV4-1 and TRBJ2-3; D is uncertain. The germline V and J ends were trimmed by 0 bases and 2 bases, with 6 bases remaining between them. The length of the CDR3 is 14 residues. The germline gives CDR1 MGHRA, CDR2 YSYEKL. CDR3: CASSQETVTDTQYF. The CDR3, as DNA: TGCGCCAGCAGCCAAGAAACAGTCACAGATACGCAGTATTTT.

The chain uses TRBV4-1 and TRBJ1-1, with D possibly being TRBD1 (5 bases). Germline lookup yields CDR1 MGHRA and CDR2 YSYEKL. V was cut by 3 bases and J by 1 base, with 12 bases left in between. This CDR3 contains 15 residues. The chain's CDR3 is CASSQAPGANTEAFF. The CDR3 bases are TGCGCCAGCAGCCAGGCCCCCGGGGCGAACACTGAAGCTTTCTTT.

The chain links TRBV27 to TRBJ2-2; D not resolved. This CDR3 has 14 amino acids. Trimming cost V 4 bases and J 6 bases, with 12 bases left between them. Germline assignment: CDR1 MNHEY and CDR2 SMNVEV (reference sequence). The CDR3 DNA follows: TGTGCCAGCAGTTCCCCGATGATGGCCGGGGAGCTGTTTTTT. This gives the protein CASSSPMMAGELFF.

The chain links TRBV15 to TRBJ1-4, with D maybe TRBD1 (6 bases). Germline values: CDR1 LNHNV, CDR2 YYDKDF (reference sequence). Between the trimmed V and J ends, which lost 3 bases and 5 bases, there was a span of 25 bases. This CDR3 comprises 19 residues. CDR3 coding DNA: TGTGCCACCAGCAGCGATCTTACGATTCTGTGGACAGTGAATGAAAAACTGTTTTTT. Its translation is CATSSDLTILWTVNEKLFF. Looking up the rest from reference TRBV15 and TRBJ1-4 gives the full variable domain: DAMVIQNPRYQVTQFGKPVTLSCSQTLNHNVMYWYQQKSSQAPKLLFHYYDKDFNNEADTPDNFQSRRPNTSFCFLDIRSPGLGDTAMYLCATSSDLTILWTVNEKLFFGSGTQLSVL.

The rearrangement uses TRBV19 and TRBJ1-4; D uncertain. The CDR3 runs to 13 residues. V lost 2 bases and J lost 7, with 8 bases in between. Germline V gene sequence: CDR1 LNHDA, CDR2 SQIVND (reference sequence). CDR3 coding DNA: TGTGCCAGTAGTATAACAATTAGTGAAAAACTGTTTTTT. It specifies CASSITISEKLFF.

This chain connects TRBV4-1 to TRBJ2-7, with D perhaps TRBD2 (6 bases). The CDR3 loop spans 15 amino acids. Germline CDR1 and CDR2: MGHRA and YSYEKL. V lost 0 bases to trimming and J lost 3 bases, with 12 bases between them. DNA for the CDR3: TGCGCCAGCAGCCAAGAAGCGGGTCTCATCTACGAGCAGTACTTC. This translates into CASSQEAGLIYEQYF.

This clone was picked up one time. The genes are TRBV5-6 and TRBJ2-3; 11 positions match TRBD1. The ends lost 1 base at V and 2 bases at J; junction bases unmatched: 6. Germline V gene lookup returns CDR1 SGHDT and CDR2 YYEEEE. The CDR3 has 17 residues. CDR3 nucleotides: TGTGCCAGCAGCTTGCTGGCGGGACAGGGGGACACAGATACGCAGTATTTT. It translates to CASSLLAGQGDTDTQYF. The full variable domain, completed using reference TRBV5-6 and TRBJ2-3, is DAGVTQSPTHLIKTRGQQVTLRCSPKSGHDTVSWYQQALGQGPQFIFQYYEEEERQRGNFPDRFSGHQFPNYSSELNVNALLLGDSALYLCASSLLAGQGDTDTQYFGPGTRLTVL.

This rearrangement joins TRBV13 to TRBJ2-3; the D gene is possibly TRBD2 (7 bases). Germline values: CDR1 PRHDT, CDR2 FYEKMQ (reference sequence). The CDR3 is 15 amino acids. V was trimmed by 5 bases and J by 2 bases, leaving 14 bases between them. CDR3 amino acids: CASSERGGLTDTQYF. DNA for the CDR3: TGTGCCAGCAGCGAGAGGGGGGGACTCACAGATACGCAGTATTTT.

The J gene is TRBJ1-2, the V gene TRBV11-2, with D perhaps matching TRBD1 (5 bases). Germline CDR1 reads SGHAT; CDR2 reads FQNNGV. V was pared by 0 bases and J by 7 bases, with 21 bases between. CDR3 length: 17 amino acids. This CDR3 is CASSLDGGWGSLGGYTF. CDR3 DNA sequence: TGTGCCAGCAGCTTAGATGGGGGATGGGGGTCCCTTGGTGGCTACACCTTC. Drawing the rest from reference TRBV11-2 and TRBJ1-2, the complete variable domain is EAGVAQSPRYKIIEKRQSVAFWCNPISGHATLYWYQQILGQGPKLLIQFQNNGVVDDSQLPKDRFSAERLKGVDSTLKIQPAKLEDSAVYLCASSLDGGWGSLGGYTFGSGTRLTVV.

V usage is TRBV7-9 and J usage is TRBJ1-2; D uncertain. Trimming pared 1 base from V and 4 bases from J, leaving 10 bases between. CDR1 SEHNR and CDR2 FQNEAQ come from the germline V gene (reference sequence). The CDR3 consists of 14 residues. The CDR3 sequence: CASSLEEGGYGYTF. The CDR3 DNA reads TGTGCCAGCAGCTTAGAGGAGGGAGGCTATGGCTACACCTTC.

This clone came up once. The CDR3 here is CASSFVSTGSKEKLFF. For the CDR3, the DNA is TGTGCCAGCAGCTTCGTCTCGACAGGGTCAAAGGAAAAACTGTTTTTT. The V and J genes are TRBV7-9 and TRBJ1-4; 7 bases fit TRBD1. In germline, CDR1 is SEHNR, CDR2 FQNEAQ (reference sequence). This CDR3 spans 16 amino acids. J was trimmed by 8 bases and V by 3 bases; bases with no gene match: 12.

There are a few counts of this clone. The chain employs TRBV4-3 and TRBJ2-2; either TRBD1 or TRBD2 may supply D (5 bases each). V was clipped by 0 bases and J by 4 bases, with 18 bases between them. The V gene's germline CDR1 is LGHNA and CDR2 YSLEER. The CDR3 covers 18 residues. CDR3 nucleotide sequence: TGCGCCAGCAGCCAAGATGGGGGTGCTGAGCGCGGCACCGGGGAGCTGTTTTTT. As protein: CASSQDGGAERGTGELFF.

V usage is TRBV9 and J usage is TRBJ2-3; D call uncertain. CDR3 length: 17 residues. Germline CDR1 SGDLS, CDR2 YYNGEE. V lost 0 bases and J 4 bases, leaving 18 bases between the germline ends. The chain's CDR3 is CASSVARRTGFADTQYF. Written as DNA, the CDR3 is TGTGCCAGCAGCGTAGCTCGTCGCACGGGTTTCGCAGATACGCAGTATTTT.

This sequence joins TRBV13 and TRBJ1-2, with 8 bases that match TRBD1. The CDR3 is made up of 14 amino acids. V lost 5 bases, J lost 7 bases, and 9 bases stayed unmatched. Germline lookup yields CDR1 PRHDT and CDR2 FYEKMQ (reference sequence). The CDR3 DNA sequence: TGTGCCAGCAGCCCGGGGGACAGGTCGAGTGGCTACACCTTC. As protein: CASSPGDRSSGYTF.

The chain uses TRBV6-5 and TRBJ1-1; possible D gene TRBD1, 5 bases. This CDR3 comprises 14 residues. CDR1 and CDR2 (germline): MNHEY, SVGAGI. Trimming took off 2 bases at V and 6 bases at J, with 13 bases between the two ends. The CDR3 nucleotides read TGTGCCAGCAGTTACCCAGGAACAGGTTCTGAAGCTTTCTTT. Protein product: CASSYPGTGSEAFF.

The chain links TRBV7-9 to TRBJ1-5, with 10 bases that match TRBD1. Germline values: CDR1 SEHNR, CDR2 FQNEAQ (reference sequence). The CDR3 sequence is 16 residues long. V lost 5 bases and J lost 6; bases outside the gene matches: 10. The CDR3 is CASSLVGTGVAQPQHF. For the CDR3, the DNA is TGTGCCAGCAGCCTAGTTGGGACAGGGGTCGCTCAGCCCCAGCATTTT. The full variable domain, rest sourced from reference TRBV7-9 and TRBJ1-5, is DTGVSQNPRHKITKRGQNVTFRCDPISEHNRLYWYRQTLGQGPEFLTYFQNEAQLEKSRLLSDRFSAERPKGSFSTLEIQRTEQGDSAMYLCASSLVGTGVAQPQHFGDGTRLSIL.

This clone was detected only once. This chain joins TRBV5-4 and TRBJ2-2, with a tentative D call TRBD1 (6 bases). Germline-derived CDR1 and CDR2 are SGHNT and YYREEE (reference sequence). Trimming shortened V by 2 bases and J by 4 bases, and 12 bases separated the two germline ends. CDR3 size: 15 residues. CDR3 in DNA: TGTGCCAGCAGCTTAGGGGTAGGGGGCACCGGGGAGCTGTTTTTT. Its translation: CASSLGVGGTGELFF.

In regard to this clone: This CDR3 is also generated by other DNA sequences in the sample. V usage is TRBV15 and J usage is TRBJ2-5; D is perhaps TRBD1 (6 bases). The V gene lost 1 base and the J gene lost 2 bases, with 11 bases spanning the gap. CDR1 is LNHNV and CDR2 is YYDKDF in the germline V gene (reference sequence). The CDR3 spans 15 residues. The chain's CDR3 is CATSRAGTLQETQYF. Written as DNA, the CDR3 is TGTGCCACCAGCAGAGCGGGGACACTGCAAGAGACCCAGTACTTC.

This clone came up a few times. This chain connects TRBV27 to TRBJ2-7; maybe TRBD2 (6 bases). The CDR3 runs 14 residues. Germline loops: CDR1 MNHEY, CDR2 SMNVEV (reference sequence). The V end was cut by 6 bases, the J end by 2 bases, with 14 bases between. The CDR3 DNA sequence: TGTGCCAGCAGCCCGACTAGTCCTCCCTACGAGCAGTACGTC. It is translated as CASSPTSPPYEQYV.